Below, 15 T cell receptor beta chains from the same sample are listed, as sequenced in a study of T-cell memory formation after mild COVID-19. TCRdb ran MiXCR on the 5' RACE reads and lists one entry per CDR3 protein. This sample has approximately 340,000 distinct CDR3 sequences, with 10% to 15% found just once. Sequenced material: PBMCs or a T cell subset sorted from them (not recorded which). These TCRs come from a man younger than 30 who had mild COVID-19 (a few samples of this study predate the infection). Cell type and time point are not known.

This clonotype was detected many times. The chain has TRBV7-2 and TRBJ2-1; weak D call: TRBD1 (6 bases). Germline V CDR1 and CDR2: SGHTA, FQGNSA. The V gene lost 1 base and the J gene lost 6 bases, with 19 bases spanning the gap. The CDR3 spans 17 residues. CDR3 in amino acids: CASSLGVGAGRGNEQFF. The DNA for the CDR3 is TGTGCCAGCAGCTTAGGGGTGGGGGCTGGCCGGGGCAATGAGCAGTTCTTC.

This clonotype was seen a few times. The V and J genes are TRBV11-2 and TRBJ1-1; a weak D match, TRBD1 (5 bases). The V gene's germline CDR1 is SGHAT and CDR2 FQNNGV. Trimming left V 5 bases short and J 2 bases short, with 15 bases between. The CDR3 has 15 amino acids. The CDR3 loop is CASSRTGGVNTEAFF. CDR3 sequence (DNA): TGTGCCAGCAGCCGCACGGGGGGGGTAAACACTGAAGCTTTCTTT.

The rearrangement uses TRBV29-1 and TRBJ2-5, with D possibly matching TRBD2 (6 bases). The CDR3 extends over 13 amino acids. V was clipped by 3 bases and J by 3 bases, with 11 bases between them. The germline V gene encodes CDR1 SQVTM and CDR2 ANQGSEA. CDR3 protein: CSVEAPGEETQYF. The CDR3 nucleotides are TGCAGCGTTGAGGCGCCGGGGGAAGAGACCCAGTACTTC.

This clonotype was detected only a few times. This chain uses TRBV28 with TRBJ1-1; tentative D call: TRBD1 (6 bases). Trimming shortened V by 10 bases and J by 8 bases, and 14 bases separated the two germline ends. The germline gives CDR1 MDHEN, CDR2 SYDVKM. This CDR3 is built from 11 residues. The CDR3 DNA sequence: TGTGCCATCGCGGGGGGCAGGGAAGCTTTCTTT. This encodes CAIAGGREAFF.

This chain uses TRBV7-6 with TRBJ1-3; D call uncertain. The CDR3 is 15 residues long. V lost 5 bases and J 0 bases, leaving 11 bases between the germline ends. Germline V gene data show CDR1 as SGHVS and CDR2 as FNYEAQ. The CDR3 loop reads CASSEGSSSGNTIYF. CDR3 coding DNA: TGTGCCAGCAGCGAGGGCTCATCCTCTGGAAACACCATATATTTT.

The CDR3 is CASSFRTGKSYNEQFF. For the CDR3, the DNA is TGTGCCAGCAGTTTCCGGACAGGGAAATCCTACAATGAGCAGTTCTTC. The chain links TRBV12-3 or TRBV12-4 to TRBJ2-1; TRBD1 matches 8 bases. The V and J ends lost 3 bases and 1 base, in that order; junction bases with no gene match: 5. The CDR3 consists of 16 residues.

This clonotype came up a few times. The chain has TRBV29-1 and TRBJ2-3; perhaps TRBD2 as D (5 bases). CDR3 length: 15 residues. Trimming removed 2 bases from V and 2 bases from J, with 14 bases in between. Germline CDR1 and CDR2: SQVTM and ANQGSEA. The CDR3: CSVERGASFTDTQYF. CDR3 DNA: TGCAGCGTTGAACGGGGAGCTAGTTTCACAGATACGCAGTATTTT.

The table lists this clonotype with a few counts. The chain employs TRBV7-6 and TRBJ2-2, with 12 nucleotides matching TRBD1. Germline CDR1 and CDR2: SGHVS and FNYEAQ. Losses at the gene ends were 1 base for V and 7 bases for J; bases not matched to a gene: 10. There are 18 residues in the CDR3. The CDR3 DNA follows: TGTGCCAGCAGCTTAGGAGCCGGGACAGGGGGCGCGGTCGGGGAGCTGTTTTTT. It encodes CASSLGAGTGGAVGELFF.

V is TRBV20-1 and J is TRBJ2-1; TRBD2 agrees at 11 bases. CDR3 size: 13 residues. Germline values: CDR1 DFQATT, CDR2 SNEGSKA (reference sequence). Losses at the gene ends were 3 bases for V and 10 bases for J; bases not matched to a gene: 5. The CDR3 loop reads CSARGLAEIEQFF. The CDR3 region has the DNA TGCAGTGCTAGGGGACTAGCGGAAATCGAGCAGTTCTTC.

The rearrangement uses TRBV9 and TRBJ1-6; TRBD1 is a possible D gene (5 bases). The V gene's germline CDR1 is SGDLS and CDR2 YYNGEE. Trimming took off 4 bases at V and 7 bases at J, with 18 bases between the two ends. This CDR3 spans 16 amino acids. The CDR3 spells CASSFSGTAWNSPLHF. The DNA for the CDR3 is TGTGCCAGCAGCTTTTCCGGGACTGCGTGGAATTCACCCCTCCACTTT.

The chain combines TRBV19 with TRBJ2-5, with D uncertain. Germline CDR1 LNHDA, CDR2 SQIVND (reference sequence). The length of the CDR3 is 14 residues. V was shortened by 3 bases and J by 3 bases, with 11 bases between the two germline ends. The CDR3 reads CASSISSGKETQYF. The CDR3 DNA sequence: TGTGCCAGTAGTATCTCCTCTGGGAAAGAGACCCAGTACTTC.

This clonotype was seen only a few times. The chain joins TRBV24-1 to TRBJ2-2; D may be TRBD1 (6 bases). CDR1 KGHDR and CDR2 SFDVKD come from the germline V gene. The CDR3 covers 16 residues. Trimming removed 1 base from V and 5 bases from J, with 13 bases in between. CDR3 amino acids: CATSDFSRGRTGELFF. The CDR3 nucleotides are TGTGCCACCAGTGATTTCTCCAGGGGTAGGACCGGGGAGCTGTTTTTT.

The sample holds a few counts of this clonotype. The chain carries TRBV5-6 and TRBJ1-2, with D unresolved. Between the trimmed V and J ends, which lost 4 bases and 8 bases, there was a span of 18 bases. CDR3 length: 14 residues. Per the germline V gene, CDR1 is SGHDT and CDR2 is YYEEEE. The CDR3 protein is CASSIDTRGIGYTF. As DNA, the CDR3 is TGTGCCAGCAGCATCGATACGCGGGGAATAGGCTACACCTTC.

This clonotype appeared a few times. J is TRBJ2-7 and V is TRBV6-5; weak D call: TRBD2 (5 bases). Germline V gene sequence: CDR1 MNHEY, CDR2 SVGAGI. V lost 0 bases and J lost 1, with 16 bases in between. The CDR3 consists of 17 residues. The chain's CDR3 is CASSYSTGEQPSYEQYV. The CDR3 bases are TGTGCCAGCAGTTACTCGACTGGGGAGCAGCCTTCCTACGAGCAGTACGTC.

This sequence joins TRBV27 and TRBJ1-2, with 7 bases lining up with TRBD1. The length of the CDR3 is 16 residues. Trimming cost V 4 bases and J 4 bases; bases outside gene matches: 12. CDR1 and CDR2 from the germline V gene are MNHEY and SMNVEV (reference sequence). The CDR3: CASSSTDRAVGYGYTF. The DNA of the CDR3 is TGTGCCAGCAGTTCGACCGACAGGGCGGTTGGCTATGGCTACACCTTC.